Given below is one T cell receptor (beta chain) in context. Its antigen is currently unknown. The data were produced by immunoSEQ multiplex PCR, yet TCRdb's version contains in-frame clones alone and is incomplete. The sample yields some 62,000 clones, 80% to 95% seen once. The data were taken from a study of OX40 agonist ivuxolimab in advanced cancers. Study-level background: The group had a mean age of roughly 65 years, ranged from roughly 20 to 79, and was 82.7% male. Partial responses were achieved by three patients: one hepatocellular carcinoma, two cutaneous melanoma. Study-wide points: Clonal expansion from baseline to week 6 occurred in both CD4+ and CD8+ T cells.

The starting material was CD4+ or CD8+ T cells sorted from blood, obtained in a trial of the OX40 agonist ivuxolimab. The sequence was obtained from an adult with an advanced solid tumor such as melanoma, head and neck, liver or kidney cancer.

Written as DNA, the CDR3 is TGCGCCAGCAGCCAAGATGCCGGGACGTCAGAAGCTTTCTTT. Protein product: CASSQDAGTSEAFF. The gene calls are TRBV4-1 and TRBJ1-1; D possibly corresponds to TRBD1 (5 bases). Trimming cost V 0 bases and J 8 bases, with 13 bases left between them. The V gene's germline CDR1 is MGHRA and CDR2 YSYEKL. The CDR3 extends over 14 amino acids.